The 32 T cell receptor beta chains below were found in one sample sequenced in a study of blood T cell repertoires in COVID-19. This table comes from immunoSEQ multiplex PCR, and its TCRdb copy is limited to in-frame clones, with some not included. The sample has roughly 180,000 clones, 82% seen once; the top ten hold more than 5%. The source material was peripheral blood. Every receptor here comes from a woman aged 25-40 years with acute or convalescent COVID-19.

This clone was seen a single time. This chain uses TRBV6-5 with TRBJ1-1; D not resolved. This CDR3 has 14 amino acids. Trimming took off 0 bases at V and 5 bases at J, with 10 bases between the two ends. Looked up from germline, CDR1 is MNHEY and CDR2 is SVGAGI. In DNA form, the CDR3 reads TGTGCCAGCAGTTACTCGGGAACTAGGACTGAAGCTTTCTTT. This codes for CASSYSGTRTEAFF.

The CDR3 here is CASSGPDRGGGYTF. The DNA of the CDR3 is TGTGCCAGCAGCGGACCAGACAGGGGAGGTGGCTACACCTTC. V usage is TRBV7-2 and J usage is TRBJ1-2; 8 positions agree with TRBD1. CDR3 length: 14 amino acids. Losses at the gene ends were 5 bases for V and 7 bases for J; bases not matched to a gene: 9. The germline V gene has CDR1 SGHTA and CDR2 FQGNSA.

The rearrangement links TRBV6-5 to TRBJ1-2; a possible D gene is TRBD1 (6 bases). CDR1 is MNHEY and CDR2 is SVGAGI in the germline V gene. Between the trimmed V and J ends, which lost 4 bases and 9 bases, there was a span of 18 bases. CDR3 size: 14 residues. This CDR3 is CASSSSGTWSSYTF. CDR3 nucleotides: TGTGCCAGCAGTTCCTCCGGGACATGGAGTAGCTACACCTTC.

The V call is TRBV18, the J call TRBJ2-7; a possible D gene is TRBD1 (6 bases). Trimming removed 2 bases from V and 2 bases from J, with 16 bases in between. This CDR3 region has 16 residues. Germline loops: CDR1 KGHSH, CDR2 LQKENI. The CDR3 loop reads CASSPNTPGQTYEQYF. The CDR3 coding sequence is TGTGCCAGCTCACCAAATACTCCGGGACAAACCTACGAGCAGTACTTC.

This rearrangement joins TRBV7-9 to TRBJ1-5, with D possibly TRBD1 on 6 matching bases. Trimming stripped 3 bases from V and 1 base from J, with 10 bases between. This CDR3 is built from 15 residues. Germline CDR1 and CDR2: SEHNR and FQNEAQ (reference sequence). The CDR3 is CASSLFGTSNQPQHF. In nucleotides, the CDR3 is TGTGCCAGCAGCTTGTTCGGGACAAGCAATCAGCCCCAGCATTTT.

CDR3 amino acids: CASSLGLPEAFF. CDR3 DNA: TGTGCCAGCAGCTTAGGACTCCCTGAAGCTTTCTTT. The rearrangement uses TRBV7-9 and TRBJ1-1; D gene uncertain. Germline V lookup: CDR1 SEHNR, CDR2 FQNEAQ (reference sequence). The CDR3 runs 12 residues. Trimming took 1 base from V and 6 from J, leaving 6 bases between them.

Only a few counts were recorded for this clone. The V and J genes are TRBV5-6 and TRBJ1-6; weak D call: TRBD1 (5 bases). The V gene lost 4 bases and the J gene lost 11 bases, with 16 bases spanning the gap. CDR1 SGHDT and CDR2 YYEEEE come from the germline V gene. The CDR3 contains 14 residues. The DNA of the CDR3 is TGTGCCAGCAGCCTAGGGGCCAGCGCGACACCCCTCCACTTT. Amino acid sequence: CASSLGASATPLHF.

V and J are TRBV19 and TRBJ2-1; the match to TRBD2 covers 10 bases. The CDR3 totals 16 residues. V dropped 3 bases and J dropped 2; count of bases not matched to a gene: 4. Germline V gene lookup returns CDR1 LNHDA and CDR2 SQIVND (reference sequence). The CDR3 loop is CASSIKAGGAYNEQFF. CDR3 DNA: TGTGCCAGTAGTATTAAAGCGGGAGGGGCCTACAATGAGCAGTTCTTC.

J is TRBJ1-2 and V is TRBV4-2, with D maybe TRBD1 (6 bases). The CDR3 is made up of 15 amino acids. Trimming shortened V by 2 bases and J by 6 bases, and 16 bases separated the two germline ends. Germline V gives CDR1 LGHNA, CDR2 YNFKEQ. CDR3 sequence (DNA): TGTGCCAGCAGCCAAACAGGGATGGGTGAGAATGGCTACACCTTC. Its protein is CASSQTGMGENGYTF.

This chain joins TRBV7-2 and TRBJ1-2, with TRBD1 identical over 12 bases. This CDR3 is 14 amino acids long. CDR1 and CDR2 (germline): SGHTA, FQGNSA. The V gene end was trimmed by 5 bases and the J gene end by 6 bases; junction bases not matched to a gene: 4. The CDR3 DNA sequence: TGTGCCAGCAGCACCCGGGACAGGGGGCATGGCTACACCTTC. This sequence encodes CASSTRDRGHGYTF.

V gene TRBV9 combines with J gene TRBJ2-5; 7 positions match TRBD1. The CDR3 runs 15 residues. Looked up from germline, CDR1 is SGDLS and CDR2 is YYNGEE. V shed 0 bases, J shed 1 base, and the junction held 3 bases outside the gene matches. Here the CDR3 reads CASSVVGTAQETQYF. In DNA form, the CDR3 reads TGTGCCAGCAGCGTAGTGGGGACAGCCCAAGAGACCCAGTACTTC.

This sequence joins TRBV6-5 and TRBJ2-3, with a weak D call TRBD2 (6 bases). Trimming left V 5 bases short and J 2 bases short, with 11 bases between. This CDR3 is built from 14 residues. Germline V gene sequence: CDR1 MNHEY, CDR2 SVGAGI. The CDR3 here is CASSPAGNTDTQYF. The CDR3 nucleotides are TGTGCCAGCAGTCCAGCGGGCAACACAGATACGCAGTATTTT.

This clone was recorded once. The rearrangement uses TRBV28 and TRBJ2-7; TRBD1 is a possible D gene (5 bases). Germline V CDR1 and CDR2: MDHEN, SYDVKM. The V end lost 2 bases, the J end lost 6 bases, and 17 bases lay between the germline ends. The CDR3 loop spans 15 amino acids. DNA for the CDR3: TGTGCCAGCAGTTTAGGCGACAGCTCACCGGGCGAGCAGTACTTC. This sequence encodes CASSLGDSSPGEQYF.

The chain carries TRBV7-2 and TRBJ1-2; no reliable D call. This CDR3 region has 15 residues. CDR1 SGHTA and CDR2 FQGNSA come from the germline V gene. Trimming shortened V by 1 base and J by 0 bases, and 9 bases separated the two germline ends. The CDR3 spells CASSLDSTANYGYTF. DNA of the CDR3: TGTGCCAGCAGCTTAGACAGTACTGCTAACTATGGCTACACCTTC.

The V and J genes are TRBV9 and TRBJ2-7; 7 bases agree with TRBD2. CDR1 SGDLS and CDR2 YYNGEE come from the germline V gene. Trimming cost V 0 bases and J 0 bases; bases outside gene matches: 12. The CDR3 consists of 18 residues. This chain's CDR3 is CASSVEAQGGYSSYEQYF. In DNA, the CDR3 is TGTGCCAGCAGCGTAGAGGCCCAGGGAGGGTACTCCTCCTACGAGCAGTACTTC. Filled out from reference TRBV9 and TRBJ2-7, the complete variable domain reads DSGVTQTPKHLITATGQRVTLRCSPRSGDLSVYWYQQSLDQGLQFLIQYYNGEERAKGNILERFSAQQFPDLHSELNLSSLELGDSALYFCASSVEAQGGYSSYEQYFGPGTRLTVT.

The table lists this clone with a few counts. The CDR3 reads CAERTGIGTDTQYF. In nucleotides, the CDR3 is TGTGCCGAGAGAACAGGAATTGGCACAGATACGCAGTATTTT. The chain combines TRBV28 with TRBJ2-3; tentative D call: TRBD1 (5 bases). This CDR3 contains 14 residues. With 11 bases removed from V and 1 base from J, the gap between germline ends came to 16 bases. Looked up from germline, CDR1 is MDHEN and CDR2 is SYDVKM. The full variable domain, in which reference TRBV28 and TRBJ2-3 provide the parts outside the CDR3, is DVKVTQSSRYLVKRTGEKVFLECVQDMDHENMFWYRQDPGLGLRLIYFSYDVKMKEKGDIPEGYSVSREKKERFSLILESASTNQTSMYLCAERTGIGTDTQYFGPGTRLTVL.

The V gene is TRBV6-6, the J gene TRBJ1-2, with 7 bases matching TRBD1. The V gene's germline CDR1 is MNHNY and CDR2 SVGAGI (reference sequence). V dropped 3 bases and J dropped 8; count of bases not matched to a gene: 6. CDR3 length: 13 amino acids. CDR3 coding DNA: TGTGCCAGCAGTTATCGGGACAGCGGGGGCTACACCTTC. It encodes CASSYRDSGGYTF.

The chain uses TRBV29-1 and TRBJ2-1; the D is unclear. Germline V gene data show CDR1 as SQVTM and CDR2 as ANQGSEA. V gave up 5 bases and J gave up 7 bases, with 12 bases separating them. The CDR3 covers 12 residues. The CDR3 region is CSVKPFENEQFF. For the CDR3, the DNA is TGCAGCGTTAAACCGTTCGAGAATGAGCAGTTCTTC.

This chain uses TRBV18 with TRBJ1-5, with D unresolved. Germline V gene lookup returns CDR1 KGHSH and CDR2 LQKENI. Trimming pared 2 bases from V and 3 bases from J, leaving 5 bases between. This CDR3 comprises 13 residues. CDR3 nucleotides: TGTGCCAGCTCACCAGGGCCCAATCAGCCCCAGCATTTT. It translates to CASSPGPNQPQHF.

The chain employs TRBV7-8 and TRBJ2-7, with D hard to call. The CDR3 consists of 13 residues. Germline V gene sequence: CDR1 SGHVS, CDR2 FQNEAQ. With 1 base removed from V and 6 bases from J, the gap between germline ends came to 10 bases. The CDR3 here is CASSLGRLVEQYF. The CDR3 nucleotides are TGTGCCAGCAGCTTAGGACGACTTGTCGAGCAGTACTTC.

The chain has TRBV28 and TRBJ2-7; unclear D gene. The CDR3 contains 12 residues. Trimming shortened V by 6 bases and J by 6 bases, and 12 bases separated the two germline ends. Germline V lookup: CDR1 MDHEN, CDR2 SYDVKM. The CDR3 loop reads CASSSSPLEQYF. The CDR3 coding sequence is TGTGCCAGCAGCAGTTCCCCCCTCGAGCAGTACTTC.

The chain recombines TRBV5-6 with TRBJ1-4, with TRBD1 matching 10 bases. Trimming cost V 1 base and J 8 bases; bases outside gene matches: 5. The CDR3 is 15 residues long. CDR1 is SGHDT and CDR2 is YYEEEE in the germline V gene. Here the CDR3 DNA reads TGTGCCAGCAGCTTGCCTGGACAGGGGGACGAAAAACTGTTTTTT. Protein product: CASSLPGQGDEKLFF.

The V gene is TRBV3-1 (or the pseudogene TRBV3-2), the J gene TRBJ2-3, with a tentative D call TRBD2 (6 bases). Per germline, CDR1 LGHDT and CDR2 YNNKEL (reference sequence). CDR3 length: 14 residues. The V gene lost 4 bases and the J gene lost 0 bases, with 8 bases spanning the gap. In DNA form, the CDR3 reads TGTGCCAGCAGCCTCGGGACTAGCACAGATACGCAGTATTTT. It codes for CASSLGTSTDTQYF.

This clone has only one observation. The chain carries TRBV4-2 and TRBJ2-3; 8 bases agree with TRBD2. This CDR3 contains 15 residues. Losses at the gene ends were 4 bases for V and 6 bases for J; bases not matched to a gene: 9. Per the germline V gene, CDR1 is LGHNA and CDR2 is YNFKEQ. The DNA of the CDR3 is TGTGCCAGCAGCCTCTCCCACGGGGGGGGTGATACGCAGTATTTT. This sequence encodes CASSLSHGGGDTQYF.

The rearrangement links TRBV6-2 or TRBV6-3 to TRBJ2-1; 8 bases line up with TRBD1. J was trimmed by 8 bases and V by 2 bases; bases with no gene match: 8. Germline loops: CDR1 MNHEY, CDR2 SVGEGT. This CDR3 has 15 amino acids. The CDR3 DNA reads as TGTGCCAGCAGTTACCTGACAGGGGCTAGGGATGAGCAGTTCTTC. Translation gives CASSYLTGARDEQFF.

V and J are TRBV6-5 and TRBJ1-1; TRBD1 might be the D (5 bases). Trimming removed 7 bases at V and 6 bases at J, with 15 bases between. The CDR3 spans 13 residues. Germline assignment: CDR1 MNHEY and CDR2 SVGAGI. The CDR3 sequence is CASIHSAGAEAFF. CDR3 in DNA: TGTGCCAGCATCCACAGTGCGGGGGCTGAAGCTTTCTTT.

This chain connects TRBV18 to TRBJ2-1, with D perhaps matching TRBD2 (5 bases). Germline values: CDR1 KGHSH, CDR2 LQKENI. The V gene lost 6 bases and the J gene lost 14 bases, with 23 bases spanning the gap. The CDR3 totals 14 residues. The CDR3 region is CASSEDLLPRVEFF. CDR3 DNA: TGTGCCAGCTCGGAGGACCTACTTCCCCGGGTGGAGTTCTTC.

This chain uses TRBV15 with TRBJ2-7; 11 nucleotides line up with TRBD2. Germline V gene lookup returns CDR1 LNHNV and CDR2 YYDKDF (reference sequence). CDR3 length equals 17 residues. J gave up 1 base and V 1 base, and 6 bases lay outside the gene matches. CDR3 sequence (DNA): TGTGCCACCAGCAGAGCCGGACGGACTAGCGGGTCCTACGAGCAGTACTTC. This codes for CATSRAGRTSGSYEQYF.

This chain joins TRBV5-4 and TRBJ1-6, with 8 bases matching TRBD1. The CDR3 consists of 16 residues. Losses at the gene ends were 0 bases for V and 8 bases for J; bases not matched to a gene: 7. The germline gives CDR1 SGHNT, CDR2 YYREEE (reference sequence). The CDR3 loop reads CASSLGGQVGYSPLHF. In DNA, the CDR3 is TGTGCCAGCAGCTTGGGGGGACAGGTGGGATATTCACCCCTCCACTTT.

The chain has TRBV5-4 and TRBJ1-2; D remains unclear. Trimming stripped 0 bases from V and 8 bases from J, with 8 bases between. The CDR3 length is 12 residues. The germline V gene has CDR1 SGHNT and CDR2 YYREEE (reference sequence). The CDR3 bases are TGTGCCAGCAGCTTGGTGAGGCGCGGCTACACCTTC. Amino acid sequence: CASSLVRRGYTF. The full variable domain, its missing parts supplied by reference TRBV5-4 and TRBJ1-2, is ETGVTQSPTHLIKTRGQQVTLRCSSQSGHNTVSWYQQALGQGPQFIFQYYREEENGRGNFPPRFSGLQFPNYSSELNVNALELDDSALYLCASSLVRRGYTFGSGTRLTVV.

This chain uses TRBV7-3 with TRBJ2-5; 8 bases are shared with TRBD1. The CDR3 totals 15 residues. Germline CDR1 SGHTA, CDR2 FQGTGA. V was pared by 6 bases and J by 4 bases, with 10 bases of the junction left unmatched. CDR3 loop: CASSHRTGSGETQYF. Here the CDR3 DNA reads TGTGCCAGCAGTCACCGGACAGGGTCAGGAGAGACCCAGTACTTC.

The chain employs TRBV4-2 and TRBJ2-7; D perhaps matches TRBD2 (6 bases). V shed 0 bases and J shed 2 bases, with 14 bases lying between them. This CDR3 is 16 amino acids long. Germline CDR1 is LGHNA and CDR2 is YNFKEQ. CDR3 nucleotides: TGTGCCAGCAGCCAAGAAGGTAGCGGAAACCCCTACGAGCAGTACTTC. Amino acid sequence: CASSQEGSGNPYEQYF.